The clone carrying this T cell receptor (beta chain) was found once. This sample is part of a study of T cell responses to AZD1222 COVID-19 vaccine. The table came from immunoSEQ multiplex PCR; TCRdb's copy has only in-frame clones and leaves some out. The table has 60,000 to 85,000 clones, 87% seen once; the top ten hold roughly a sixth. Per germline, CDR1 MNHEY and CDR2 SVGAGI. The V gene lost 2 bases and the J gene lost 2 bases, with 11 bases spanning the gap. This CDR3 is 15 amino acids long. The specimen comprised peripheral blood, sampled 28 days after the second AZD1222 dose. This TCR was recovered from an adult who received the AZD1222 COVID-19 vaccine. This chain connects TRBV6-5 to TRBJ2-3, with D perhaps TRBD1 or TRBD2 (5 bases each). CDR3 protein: CASSYRGRSTDTQYF. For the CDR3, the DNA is TGTGCCAGCAGTTACCGGGGCCGATCCACAGATACGCAGTATTTT.